The clone carrying this T cell receptor (beta chain) showed up just a few times. Preparing the TCRbeta library involved the use of unique molecular identifiers. TCRdb ran MiXCR on the PCR reads and lists one entry per CDR3 protein. There are some 600,000 distinct CDR3 sequences in the sample; 16% occur only once, and 0.8% to 1.1% lies in the top ten. This sample is drawn from a study of T-cell reconstitution after alpha-beta-depleted transplantation in children. Germline V CDR1 and CDR2: SGHTA, FQGNSA. Between the trimmed V and J ends, which lost 0 bases and 4 bases, there was a span of 10 bases. CDR3 length: 15 residues.

J is TRBJ1-5 and V is TRBV7-2; perhaps TRBD1 as D (5 bases). This clonotype was obtained from a human donor who donated a stem cell graft to a child with acute myeloid leukemia. The material was PBMCs from the stem cell graft donor, obtained from the stem cell graft. CDR3 sequence: CASSLAGRFNQPQHF. CDR3 in DNA: TGTGCCAGCAGCTTAGCGGGACGCTTTAATCAGCCCCAGCATTTT.